This T cell receptor beta chain was identified during a study of human T cells and chemical hapten exposure. About the research overall: The sensitizing agent was 2% DPC, placed on approximately 2 cm by approximately 2 cm of upper inner arm skin. Upper-back patches of 0.01% DPC were read at 6 days. Study results and caveats: TCRs exceeding a frequency of 1 in 1000 stayed unchanged under DPC sensitization.

Noted time point: patch test 2, 6 weeks after DPC sensitization. Treatment indicated: therapeutic diphenylcyclopropenone sensitization with weekly scalp DPC. TCRdb re-derived calls from the RACE reads in MiXCR, one entry per CDR3 protein. The sample lists some 81,000 distinct CDR3 sequences; approximately 10% were seen once. With regard to this clonotype: Its specificity is unknown. One end of the junction varies from germline; a read error may be responsible.

Germline V CDR1 and CDR2: LGHDT, YNNKEL (reference sequence). The CDR3 contains 16 residues. The V gene is TRBV3-1, the J gene TRBJ2-2; D is uncertain. The sample here was whole blood, taken in connection with sensitization to the hapten diphenylcyclopropenone (DPC). The clonotype comes from a man aged 18 to 30 with alopecia areata. Some clones in this sample may be carry-over from other donors' samples. The chain's CDR3 is CVSSQDLDLSLGELFF. Written as DNA, the CDR3 is TGTGTCAGCAGCCAAGATCTGGACCTGTCACTCGGGGAGCTGTTTTTT.